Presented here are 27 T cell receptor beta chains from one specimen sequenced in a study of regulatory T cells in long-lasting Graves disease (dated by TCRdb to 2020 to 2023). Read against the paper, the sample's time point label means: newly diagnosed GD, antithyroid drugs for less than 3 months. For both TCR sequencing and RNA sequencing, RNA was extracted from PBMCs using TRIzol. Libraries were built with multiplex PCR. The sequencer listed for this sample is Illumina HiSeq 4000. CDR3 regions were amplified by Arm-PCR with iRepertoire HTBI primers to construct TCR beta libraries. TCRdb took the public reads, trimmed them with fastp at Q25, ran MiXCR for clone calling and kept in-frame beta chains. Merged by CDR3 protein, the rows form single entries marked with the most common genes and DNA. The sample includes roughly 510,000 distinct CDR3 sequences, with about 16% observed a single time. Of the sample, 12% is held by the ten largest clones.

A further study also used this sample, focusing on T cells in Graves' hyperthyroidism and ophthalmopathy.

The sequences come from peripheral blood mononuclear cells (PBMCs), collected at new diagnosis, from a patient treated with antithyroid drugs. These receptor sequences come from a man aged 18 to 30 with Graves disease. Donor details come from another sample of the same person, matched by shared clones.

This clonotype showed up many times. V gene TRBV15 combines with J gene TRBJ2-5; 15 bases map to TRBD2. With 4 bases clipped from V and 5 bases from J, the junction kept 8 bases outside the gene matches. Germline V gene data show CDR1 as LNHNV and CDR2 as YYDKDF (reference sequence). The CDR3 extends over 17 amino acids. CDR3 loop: CATSTWTSGRARETQYF. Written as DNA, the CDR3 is TGTGCCACCAGCACTTGGACTAGCGGGAGGGCCAGGGAGACCCAGTACTTC.

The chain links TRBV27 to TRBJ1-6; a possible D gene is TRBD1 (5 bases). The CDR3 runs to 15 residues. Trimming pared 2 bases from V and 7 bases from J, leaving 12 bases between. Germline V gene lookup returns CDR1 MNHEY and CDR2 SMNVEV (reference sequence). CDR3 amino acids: CASSLGVTENSPLHF. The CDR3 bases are TGTGCCAGCAGTTTAGGTGTGACAGAGAATTCACCCCTCCACTTT.

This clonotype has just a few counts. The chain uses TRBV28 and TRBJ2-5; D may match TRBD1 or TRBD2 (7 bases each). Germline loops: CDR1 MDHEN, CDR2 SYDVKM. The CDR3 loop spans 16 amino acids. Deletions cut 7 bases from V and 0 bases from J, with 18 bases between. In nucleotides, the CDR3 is TGTGCCAGCACCCAAAGGGGGCGGGGGTACCAAGAGACCCAGTACTTC. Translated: CASTQRGRGYQETQYF.

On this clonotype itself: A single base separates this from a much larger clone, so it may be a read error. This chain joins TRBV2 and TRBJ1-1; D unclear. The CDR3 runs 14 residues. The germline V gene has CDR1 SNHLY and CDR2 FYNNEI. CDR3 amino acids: CASKVALRNTEASF. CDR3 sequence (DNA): TGTGCCAGCAAAGTGGCGCTCAGAAACACTGAAGCTTCCTTT. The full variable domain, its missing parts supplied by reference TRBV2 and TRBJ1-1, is EPEVTQTPSHQVTQMGQEVILRCVPISNHLYFYWYRQILGQKVEFLVSFYNNEISEKSEIFDDQFSVERPDGSNFTLKIRSTKLEDSAMYFCASKVALRNTEASFGQGTRLTVV.

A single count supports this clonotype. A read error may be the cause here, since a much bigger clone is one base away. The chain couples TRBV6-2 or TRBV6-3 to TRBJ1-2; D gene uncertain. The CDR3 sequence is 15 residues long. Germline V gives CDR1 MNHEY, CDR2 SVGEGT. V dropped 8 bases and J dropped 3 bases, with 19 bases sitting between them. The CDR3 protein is CASWEVTEVHYGYTF. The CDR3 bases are TGTGCCAGCTGGGAGGTTACCGAAGTCCACTATGGCTACACCTTC.

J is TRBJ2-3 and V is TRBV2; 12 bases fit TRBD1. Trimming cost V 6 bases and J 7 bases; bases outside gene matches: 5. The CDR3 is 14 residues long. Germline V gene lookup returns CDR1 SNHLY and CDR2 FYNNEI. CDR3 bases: TGTGCCAGCAGCCGGGACAGGGGGCTGAATACGCAGTATTTT. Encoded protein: CASSRDRGLNTQYF.

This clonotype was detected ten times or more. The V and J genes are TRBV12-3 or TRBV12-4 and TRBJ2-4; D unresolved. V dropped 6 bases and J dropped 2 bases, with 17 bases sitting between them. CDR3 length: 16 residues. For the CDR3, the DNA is TGTGCCAGCAGCATAGACCGAGGTCGGACCAAAAACATTCAGTACTTC. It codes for CASSIDRGRTKNIQYF.

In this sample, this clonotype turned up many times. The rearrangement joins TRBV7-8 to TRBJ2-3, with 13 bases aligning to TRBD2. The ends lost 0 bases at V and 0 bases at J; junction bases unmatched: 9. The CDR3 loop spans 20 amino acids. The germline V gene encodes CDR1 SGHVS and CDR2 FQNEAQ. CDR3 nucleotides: TGTGCCAGCAGCTTAGCCGCCGGGACTAGCGGGATGTCGAGCACAGATACGCAGTATTTT. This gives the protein CASSLAAGTSGMSSTDTQYF.

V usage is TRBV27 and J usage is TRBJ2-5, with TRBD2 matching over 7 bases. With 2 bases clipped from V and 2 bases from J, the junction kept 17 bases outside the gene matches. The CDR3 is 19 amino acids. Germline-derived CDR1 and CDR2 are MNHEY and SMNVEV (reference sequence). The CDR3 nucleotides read TGTGCCAGCAGTTTAAGCAAAACCCGGGAGCGGGGCAGACAAGAGACCCAGTACTTC. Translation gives CASSLSKTRERGRQETQYF.

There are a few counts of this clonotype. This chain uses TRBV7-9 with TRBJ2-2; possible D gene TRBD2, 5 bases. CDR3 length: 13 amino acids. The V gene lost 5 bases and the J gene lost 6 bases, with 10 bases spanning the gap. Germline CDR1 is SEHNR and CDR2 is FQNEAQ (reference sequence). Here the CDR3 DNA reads TGTGCCAGCAGCCTTAGCGTGGCCGGGGAGCTGTTTTTT. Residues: CASSLSVAGELFF. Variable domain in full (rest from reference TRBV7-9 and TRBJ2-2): DTGVSQNPRHKITKRGQNVTFRCDPISEHNRLYWYRQTLGQGPEFLTYFQNEAQLEKSRLLSDRFSAERPKGSFSTLEIQRTEQGDSAMYLCASSLSVAGELFFGEGSRLTVL.

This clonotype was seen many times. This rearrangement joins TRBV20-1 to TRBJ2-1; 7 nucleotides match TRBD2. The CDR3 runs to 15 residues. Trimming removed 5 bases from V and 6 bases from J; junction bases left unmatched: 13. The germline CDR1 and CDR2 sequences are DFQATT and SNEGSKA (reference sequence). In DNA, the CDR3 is TGCAGTGCTGGTGGGGCTAGCGGCTTTTCCAATGAGCAGTTCTTC. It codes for CSAGGASGFSNEQFF.

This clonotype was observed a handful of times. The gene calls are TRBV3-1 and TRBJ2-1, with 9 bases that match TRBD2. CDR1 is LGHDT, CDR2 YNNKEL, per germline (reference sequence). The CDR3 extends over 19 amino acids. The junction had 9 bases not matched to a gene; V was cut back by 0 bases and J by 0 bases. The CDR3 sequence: CASSQDGSGSSLSYNEQFF. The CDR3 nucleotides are TGTGCCAGCAGCCAAGACGGTAGCGGGAGCTCGCTCTCCTACAATGAGCAGTTCTTC.

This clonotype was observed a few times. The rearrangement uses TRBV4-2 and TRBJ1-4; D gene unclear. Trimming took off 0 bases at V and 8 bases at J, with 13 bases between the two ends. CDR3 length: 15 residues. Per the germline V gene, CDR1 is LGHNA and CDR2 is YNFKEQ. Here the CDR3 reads CASSQEGSGGEKLFF. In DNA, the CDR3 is TGTGCCAGCAGCCAAGAGGGTTCCGGAGGCGAAAAACTGTTTTTT.

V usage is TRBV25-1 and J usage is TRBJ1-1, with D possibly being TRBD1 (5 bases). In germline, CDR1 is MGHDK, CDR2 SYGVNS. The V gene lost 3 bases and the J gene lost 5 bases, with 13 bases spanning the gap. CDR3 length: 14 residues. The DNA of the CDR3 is TGTGCCAGCAGTGATCCTACGGGGGGTACTGAAGCTTTCTTT. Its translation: CASSDPTGGTEAFF.

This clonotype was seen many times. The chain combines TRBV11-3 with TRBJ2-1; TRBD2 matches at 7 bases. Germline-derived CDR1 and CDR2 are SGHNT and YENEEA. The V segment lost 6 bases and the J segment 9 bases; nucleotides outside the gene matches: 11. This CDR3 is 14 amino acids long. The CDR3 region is CASRFTGGTGEQFF. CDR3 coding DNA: TGTGCCAGCAGATTTACGGGGGGTACGGGTGAGCAGTTCTTC.

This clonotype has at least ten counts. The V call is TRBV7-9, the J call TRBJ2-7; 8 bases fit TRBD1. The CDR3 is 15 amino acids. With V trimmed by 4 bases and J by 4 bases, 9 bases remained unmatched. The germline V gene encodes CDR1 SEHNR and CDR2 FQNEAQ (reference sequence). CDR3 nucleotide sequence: TGTGCCAGCAGCTCGGACAGGGCCTTCATATACGAGCAGTACTTC. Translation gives CASSSDRAFIYEQYF.

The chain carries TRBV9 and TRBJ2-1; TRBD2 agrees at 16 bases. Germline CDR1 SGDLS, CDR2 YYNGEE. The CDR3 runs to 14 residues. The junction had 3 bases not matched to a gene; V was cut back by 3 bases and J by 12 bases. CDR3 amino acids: CASSAGTSGRAQFF. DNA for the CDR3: TGTGCCAGCAGCGCGGGGACTAGCGGGAGGGCGCAGTTCTTC.

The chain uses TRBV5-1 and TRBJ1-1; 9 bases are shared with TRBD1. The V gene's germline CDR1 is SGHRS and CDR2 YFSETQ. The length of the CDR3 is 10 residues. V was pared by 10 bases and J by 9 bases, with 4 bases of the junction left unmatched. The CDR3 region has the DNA TGCGCCGGGGGGACAGGGAAAGCTTTCTTT. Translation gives CAGGTGKAFF. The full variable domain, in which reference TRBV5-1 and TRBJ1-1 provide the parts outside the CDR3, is KAGVTQTPRYLIKTRGQQVTLSCSPISGHRSVSWYQQTPGQGLQFLFEYFSETQRNKGNFPGRFSGRQFSNSRSEMNVSTLELGDSALYLCAGGTGKAFFGQGTRLTVV.

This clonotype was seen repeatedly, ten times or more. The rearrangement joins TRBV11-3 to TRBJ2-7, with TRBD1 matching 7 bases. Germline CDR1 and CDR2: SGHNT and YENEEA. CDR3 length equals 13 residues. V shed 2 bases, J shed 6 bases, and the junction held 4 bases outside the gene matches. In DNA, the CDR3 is TGTGCCAGCAGCTTACAGGGGGTAATCGAGCAGTACTTC. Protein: CASSLQGVIEQYF.

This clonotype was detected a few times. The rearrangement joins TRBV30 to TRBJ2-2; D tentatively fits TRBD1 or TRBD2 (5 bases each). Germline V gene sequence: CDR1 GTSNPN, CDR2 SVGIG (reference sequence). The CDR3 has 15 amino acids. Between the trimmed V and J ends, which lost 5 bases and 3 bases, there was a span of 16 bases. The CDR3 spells CAWAPGTSDTGELFF. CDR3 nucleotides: TGTGCCTGGGCCCCCGGGACCAGCGACACCGGGGAGCTGTTTTTT.

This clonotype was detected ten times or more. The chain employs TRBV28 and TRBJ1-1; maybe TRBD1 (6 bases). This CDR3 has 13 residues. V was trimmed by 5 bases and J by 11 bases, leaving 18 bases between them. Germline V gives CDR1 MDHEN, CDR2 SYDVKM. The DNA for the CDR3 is TGTGCCAGCAGTGCACCTACAGGGAGAGCGGCTTTCTTT. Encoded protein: CASSAPTGRAAFF.

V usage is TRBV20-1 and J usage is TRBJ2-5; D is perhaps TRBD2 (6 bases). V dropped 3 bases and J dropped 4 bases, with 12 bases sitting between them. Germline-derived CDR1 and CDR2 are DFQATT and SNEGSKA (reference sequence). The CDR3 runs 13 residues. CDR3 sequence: CSARGGWGETQYF. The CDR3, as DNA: TGCAGTGCTAGGGGGGGATGGGGAGAGACCCAGTACTTC.

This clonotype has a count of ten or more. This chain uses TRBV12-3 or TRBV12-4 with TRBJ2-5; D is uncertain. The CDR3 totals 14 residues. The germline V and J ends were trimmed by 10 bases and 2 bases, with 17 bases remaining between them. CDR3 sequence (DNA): TGTGCCAACAGCCCGGCAAGGGCTCAAGAGACCCAGTACTTC. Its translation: CANSPARAQETQYF.

The CDR3 spells CASSVGGLAGMSINTQYF. In nucleotides, the CDR3 is TGTGCCAGCAGCGTAGGGGGACTAGCGGGGATGAGTATAAATACGCAGTATTTT. The chain links TRBV9 to TRBJ2-3; TRBD2 matches 13 bases. The V and J ends lost 0 bases and 7 bases, in that order; junction bases with no gene match: 11. The length of the CDR3 is 18 residues. Per the germline V gene, CDR1 is SGDLS and CDR2 is YYNGEE.

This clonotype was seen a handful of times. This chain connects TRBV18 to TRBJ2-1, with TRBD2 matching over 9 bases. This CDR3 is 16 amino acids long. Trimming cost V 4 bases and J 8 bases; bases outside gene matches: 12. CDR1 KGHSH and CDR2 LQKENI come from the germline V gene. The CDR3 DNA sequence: TGTGCCAGCTCACGGGGAATTAGCGGGAGAGGGGATGAGCAGTTCTTC. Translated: CASSRGISGRGDEQFF.

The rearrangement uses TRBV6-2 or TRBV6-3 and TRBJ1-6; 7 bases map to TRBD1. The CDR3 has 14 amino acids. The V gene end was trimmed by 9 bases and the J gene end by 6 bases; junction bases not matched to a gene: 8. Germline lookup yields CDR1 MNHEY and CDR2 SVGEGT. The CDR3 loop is CASERDSLNSPLHF. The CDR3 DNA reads TGTGCCAGTGAAAGGGACAGCCTTAATTCACCCCTCCACTTT.

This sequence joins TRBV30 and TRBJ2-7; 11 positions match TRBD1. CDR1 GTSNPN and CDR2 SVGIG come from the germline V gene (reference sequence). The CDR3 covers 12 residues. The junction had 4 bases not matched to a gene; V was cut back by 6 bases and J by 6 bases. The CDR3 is CACGGQGGEQYF. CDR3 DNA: TGTGCCTGTGGGGGACAGGGGGGCGAGCAGTACTTC.